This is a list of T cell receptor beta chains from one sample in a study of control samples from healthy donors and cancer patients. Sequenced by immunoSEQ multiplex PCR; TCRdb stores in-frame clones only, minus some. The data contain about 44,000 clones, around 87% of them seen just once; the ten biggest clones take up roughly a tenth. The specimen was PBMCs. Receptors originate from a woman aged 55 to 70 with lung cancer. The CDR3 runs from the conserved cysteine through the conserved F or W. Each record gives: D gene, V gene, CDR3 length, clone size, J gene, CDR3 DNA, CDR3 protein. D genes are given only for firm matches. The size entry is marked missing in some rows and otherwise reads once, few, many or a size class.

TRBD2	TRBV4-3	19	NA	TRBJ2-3	TGCGCCAGCAGCCAGACGACTAGCGGGAGGGTGGACGACACAGATACGCAGTATTTT	CASSQTTSGRVDDTDTQYF
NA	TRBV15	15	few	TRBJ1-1	TGTGCCACCAGCAGAGAGGGGGGACAGAACACTGAAGCTTTCTTT	CATSREGGQNTEAFF
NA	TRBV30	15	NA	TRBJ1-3	TGTGCCTGGTCTAACCAGGCCCGCTCTGGAAACACCATATATTTT	CAWSNQARSGNTIYF
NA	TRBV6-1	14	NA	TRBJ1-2	TGTGCCAGCAGTGAACGTACAGGGAAGGACGGCTACACCTTC	CASSERTGKDGYTF
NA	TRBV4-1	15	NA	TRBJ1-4	TGCGCCAGCAGCCAGGGGGGGGCGGGCGGTGAAAAACTGTTTTTT	CASSQGGAGGEKLFF
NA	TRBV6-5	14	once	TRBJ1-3	TGTGCCAGCAGCACGGGGCCCTCTGGAAACACCATATATTTT	CASSTGPSGNTIYF
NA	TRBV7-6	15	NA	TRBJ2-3	TGTGCCAGCAGCCAACTAGCATTAAGTCGAGATACGCAGTATTTT	CASSQLALSRDTQYF
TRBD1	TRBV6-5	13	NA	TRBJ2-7	TGTGCCAGCAGCCGGGACAGTCACTACGAGCAGTACTTC	CASSRDSHYEQYF
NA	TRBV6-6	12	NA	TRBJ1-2	TGTGCCAGCAGTTTGGGTAACTATGGCTACACCTTC	CASSLGNYGYTF
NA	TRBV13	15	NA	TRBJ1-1	TGTGCCAGCAGCGCGGGACGGCGGTCGCACACTGAAGCTTTCTTT	CASSAGRRSHTEAFF
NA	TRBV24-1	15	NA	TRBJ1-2	TGTGCCACCAGTGACGGGCCTTCTGGGGTTTATGGCTACACCTTC	CATSDGPSGVYGYTF
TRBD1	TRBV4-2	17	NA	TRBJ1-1	TGTGCCAGCAGCCCCCTGGGACAGGGGGCCAGGGACACTGAAGCTTTCTTT	CASSPLGQGARDTEAFF
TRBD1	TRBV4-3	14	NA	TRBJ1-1	TGCGCCAGCAGCCAGAGACAGGGATACACTGAAGCTTTCTTT	CASSQRQGYTEAFF
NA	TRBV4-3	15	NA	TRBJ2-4	TGCGCCAGCAGCCAAGTGGCACGCGGCAAAAACATTCAGTACTTC	CASSQVARGKNIQYF
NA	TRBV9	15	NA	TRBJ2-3	TGTGCCAGCAGCGTGGGAAGCGAGATGGCAGATACGCAGTATTTT	CASSVGSEMADTQYF
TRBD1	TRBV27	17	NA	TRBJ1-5	TGTGCCAGCAGTTTAAGGCCGACAGGGGGCGCGGATCAGCCCCAGCATTTT	CASSLRPTGGADQPQHF
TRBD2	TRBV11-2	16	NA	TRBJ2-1	TGTGCCAGCAGCTTTCGGTCCCTAGCGGCGTACAATGAGCAGTTCTTC	CASSFRSLAAYNEQFF
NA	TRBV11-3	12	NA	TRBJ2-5	TGTGCCAGCAGCGGGGCGGAAGAGACCCAGTACTTC	CASSGAEETQYF
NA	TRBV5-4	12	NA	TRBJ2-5	TGTGCCAGCAGCTTGGTAGGTGAGACCCAGTACTTC	CASSLVGETQYF
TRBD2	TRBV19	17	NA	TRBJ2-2	TGTGCCAGTAGTCGAGGGCTAGCGGGAGGACGGGACGGGGAGCTGTTTTTT	CASSRGLAGGRDGELFF
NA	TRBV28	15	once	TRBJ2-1	TGTGCCAGCACCCTGGGGGGACTTAAATACAATGAGCAGTTCTTC	CASTLGGLKYNEQFF
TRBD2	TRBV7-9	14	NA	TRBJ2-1	TGTGCCAGCAGCCGCCCTAGCGGGATTAGTGAGCAGTTCTTC	CASSRPSGISEQFF
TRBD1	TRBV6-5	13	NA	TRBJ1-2	TGTGCCAGCAGACACAGGGGTAACTATGGCTACACCTTC	CASRHRGNYGYTF
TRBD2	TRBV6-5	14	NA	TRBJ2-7	TGTGCCACCCTCCCCGGGACTAGCGGCTACGAGCAGTACTTC	CATLPGTSGYEQYF
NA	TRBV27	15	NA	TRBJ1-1	TGTGCCAGCAGTTTAAGCTGGAGCAGTAACACTGAAGCTTTCTTT	CASSLSWSSNTEAFF
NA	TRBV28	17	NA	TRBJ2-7	TGTGCCAGCAGCTCCGGGGGACATACTGAAAGCTCCTACGAGCAGTACTTC	CASSSGGHTESSYEQYF
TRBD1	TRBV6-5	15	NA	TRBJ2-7	TGTGCCAGCAGCCGGACAGGGCTAAGCACCTACGAGCAGTACTTC	CASSRTGLSTYEQYF
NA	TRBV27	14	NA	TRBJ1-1	TGTGCCAGCAGTTTAACGGCCCAGAACACTGAAGCTTTCTTT	CASSLTAQNTEAFF
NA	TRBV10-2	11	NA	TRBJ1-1	TGCGCCAGCAGTGCGCAGGAGGGGGCTTTCTTT	CASSAQEGAFF
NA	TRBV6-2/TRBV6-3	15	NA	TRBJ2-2	TGTGCCAGCAGCTCCGACGGAAGGAGCACCGGGGAGCTGTTTTTT	CASSSDGRSTGELFF
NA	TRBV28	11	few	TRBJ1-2	TGTGCCAGCAGTTTTGGAGGAGTCGCCAACTTC	CASSFGGVANF
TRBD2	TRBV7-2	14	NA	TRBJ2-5	TGTGCCAGCAGTCTACCGGGCGGGGGGGAGACCCAGTACTTC	CASSLPGGGETQYF
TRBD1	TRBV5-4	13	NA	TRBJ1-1	TGTGCCAGCAGCCAATCAGGGGGCACTGAAGCTTTCTTT	CASSQSGGTEAFF
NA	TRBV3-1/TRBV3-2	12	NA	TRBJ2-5	TGTGCCAGCAGCCTCTCTATGGAGGCCCAGTACTTC	CASSLSMEAQYF
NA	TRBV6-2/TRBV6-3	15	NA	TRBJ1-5	TGTGCCAGCAGTTATTATATAGGTAGCAATCAGCCCCAGCATTTT	CASSYYIGSNQPQHF
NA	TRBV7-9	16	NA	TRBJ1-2	TGTGCCAGCAGCTTACCTAAGGGGTCCGCCTCCTATGGCTACACCTTC	CASSLPKGSASYGYTF
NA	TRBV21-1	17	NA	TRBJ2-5	TGTGCCAGCACGGTCCGACCCGGGGACCGAGGCCAAGAGACCCAGTACTTC	CASTVRPGDRGQETQYF
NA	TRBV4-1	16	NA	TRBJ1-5	TGCGCCAGCAGCCAAGAAGTCGTTACTAGCAATCAGCCCCAGCATTTT	CASSQEVVTSNQPQHF
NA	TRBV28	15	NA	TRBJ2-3	TGTGCCAGCAGTGCCTGGGGTAGGGATGCAGATACGCAGTATTTT	CASSAWGRDADTQYF
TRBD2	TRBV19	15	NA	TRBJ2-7	TGTGCCAGTAGTAAGAGGCTAGCGGGAGCGCCCGAGCAGTACTTC	CASSKRLAGAPEQYF
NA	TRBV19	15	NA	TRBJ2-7	TGTGCCAGTAGTATCGGGGTTCGGGAAGCCTACGAGCAGTACTTC	CASSIGVREAYEQYF
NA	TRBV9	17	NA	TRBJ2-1	TGTGCCAGCAGCGTGAGACAGTTCCCGGGACCCAGTAATGAGCAGTTCTTC	CASSVRQFPGPSNEQFF
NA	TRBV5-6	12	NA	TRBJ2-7	TGTGCCAGCAGCTTTAGGTACTACGAGCAGTACTTC	CASSFRYYEQYF
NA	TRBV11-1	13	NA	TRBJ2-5	TGTGCCAGCAGCTTAGAGCGAGAAGAGACCCAGTACTTC	CASSLEREETQYF
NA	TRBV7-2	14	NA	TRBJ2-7	TGTGCCAGCAGCGCCGGGACGGCCTCCTACGAGCAGTACTTC	CASSAGTASYEQYF
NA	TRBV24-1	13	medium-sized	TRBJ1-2	TGTGCCACCAGTGATGAAGGGTCGGACGGCTACACCTTC	CATSDEGSDGYTF
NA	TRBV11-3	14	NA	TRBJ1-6	TGTGCCAGCAGCTTTGACGGATATAATTCACCCCTCCACTTT	CASSFDGYNSPLHF
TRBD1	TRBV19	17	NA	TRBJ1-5	TGTGCCAGTAGTATGGGGACAGGGGGGAGTAGCAATCAGCCCCAGCATTTT	CASSMGTGGSSNQPQHF
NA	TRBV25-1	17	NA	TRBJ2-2	TGTGCCAGCAGTGAAAGCGGTGCCAGGGCTGTGTCCGGGGAGCTGTTTTTT	CASSESGARAVSGELFF
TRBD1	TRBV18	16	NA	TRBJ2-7	TGTGCCAGCTCACCACTGACCGGGACAGGGGCACCCGAGCAGTACTTC	CASSPLTGTGAPEQYF
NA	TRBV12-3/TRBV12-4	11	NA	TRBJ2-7	TGTGCCAGCCGGAAGTCCTACGAGCAGTACTTC	CASRKSYEQYF
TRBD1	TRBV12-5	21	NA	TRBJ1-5	TGTGCTAGTGGTTTGGTACCGGGACAGGGGGCGGTTTGGCATGGCAATCAGCCCCAGCATTTT	CASGLVPGQGAVWHGNQPQHF
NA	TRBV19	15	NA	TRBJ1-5	TGTGCCAGTAGTATAGATCGCGAGGGAGGTCAGCCCCAGCATTTT	CASSIDREGGQPQHF
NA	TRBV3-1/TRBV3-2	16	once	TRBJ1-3	TGTGCCAGCAGCCCCCTCATGAGGGTCGCTGGAAACACCATATATTTT	CASSPLMRVAGNTIYF
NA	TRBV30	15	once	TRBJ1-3	TGTGCCTGGAGTAGGTCAGGAATCTCTGGAAACACCATATATTTT	CAWSRSGISGNTIYF
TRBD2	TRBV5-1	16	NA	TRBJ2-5	TGCGCCAGCAGCTTGGGGGGACTAGACGGTGGAGAGACCCAGTACTTC	CASSLGGLDGGETQYF
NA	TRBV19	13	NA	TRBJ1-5	TGTGCCAGTACTTACAGTAGTTTTCAGCCCCAGCATTTT	CASTYSSFQPQHF